Presented here are 15 T cell receptor beta chains from one specimen sequenced in a study of shared clonotypes between healthy human individuals (TCRdb year 2020). Library preparation used the immunoSEQ multiplex PCR assay. TCRdb carries this immuneACCESS record with in-frame sequences only. Its versions omit some clonotypes, under half of them owing to an unresolved V gene in the studies checked, with the rest unexplained. The sample includes 2 million to 2.5 million clones, with almost 96% observed a single time. Roughly 0.13% of the sample rests with the top ten. Material: naive CD4+ T cells sorted from blood. The sample's cell subset or site label is to be understood as: CD45RA+ positively selected. Receptors originate from a man aged 18 to 35 in good health.

This clone was counted once. The chain recombines TRBV18 with TRBJ1-1; no clear D gene. This CDR3 is built from 14 residues. The V end lost 0 bases, the J end lost 4 bases, and 9 bases lay between the germline ends. Germline lookup yields CDR1 KGHSH and CDR2 LQKENI. CDR3 DNA: TGTGCCAGCTCACCACCACCGGTTGCCACTGAAGCTTTCTTT. Protein: CASSPPPVATEAFF.

The rearrangement links TRBV10-1 to TRBJ2-3; D might be TRBD1 (5 bases). The length of the CDR3 is 15 residues. Per germline, CDR1 WNHNN and CDR2 SYGVQD (reference sequence). V was shortened by 0 bases and J by 8 bases, with 15 bases between the two germline ends. This CDR3 is CASSESWQGRGTQYF. CDR3 nucleotide sequence: TGCGCCAGCAGTGAGTCGTGGCAGGGTCGTGGTACGCAGTATTTT.

The CDR3 DNA sequence: TGTGCCAGCAGTGGACAGGGCAATGAGCAGTTCTTC. Amino acid sequence: CASSGQGNEQFF. The gene calls are TRBV28 and TRBJ2-1; 8 nucleotides line up with TRBD1. Unmatched junction bases numbered 0, after V lost 5 bases and J lost 6 bases. CDR3 length: 12 residues. Germline assignment: CDR1 MDHEN and CDR2 SYDVKM. The whole variable domain, filled in from reference TRBV28 and TRBJ2-1, reads DVKVTQSSRYLVKRTGEKVFLECVQDMDHENMFWYRQDPGLGLRLIYFSYDVKMKEKGDIPEGYSVSREKKERFSLILESASTNQTSMYLCASSGQGNEQFFGPGTRLTVL.

This sequence joins TRBV7-8 and TRBJ1-1, with no clear D. The ends were cut back, 5 bases at V and 1 base at J, with 8 bases in the middle. Germline V lookup: CDR1 SGHVS, CDR2 FQNEAQ. This CDR3 is built from 13 residues. CDR3 loop: CASSPQKNTEAFF. Written as DNA, the CDR3 is TGTGCCAGCAGCCCCCAGAAGAACACTGAAGCTTTCTTT.

This clone was seen just once. This rearrangement joins TRBV6-1 to TRBJ1-2; 9 bases map to TRBD1. In germline, CDR1 is MNHNS, CDR2 SASEGT. Losses at the gene ends were 4 bases for V and 5 bases for J; bases not matched to a gene: 11. This CDR3 has 16 residues. The CDR3 is CASSGGVGQGLYGYTF. CDR3 coding DNA: TGTGCCAGCAGTGGAGGGGTGGGACAGGGCCTTTATGGCTACACCTTC.

J is TRBJ1-6 and V is TRBV11-2; 7 bases fit TRBD1. V trimming: 3 bases; J trimming: 7 bases; junction bases outside the gene matches: 6. The germline gives CDR1 SGHAT, CDR2 FQNNGV. This CDR3 is built from 15 residues. CDR3 DNA sequence: TGTGCCAGCAGCTTTGACAGGGTACAGAATTCACCCCTCCACTTT. Translating gives CASSFDRVQNSPLHF.

The chain combines TRBV7-8 with TRBJ2-2; 9 nucleotides line up with TRBD2. CDR3 length: 14 residues. Germline V gene lookup returns CDR1 SGHVS and CDR2 FQNEAQ. V trimming: 6 bases; J trimming: 5 bases; junction bases outside the gene matches: 4. In DNA form, the CDR3 reads TGTGCCAGCAGGCTAGCGGGACCTACCGGGGAGCTGTTTTTT. Its translation: CASRLAGPTGELFF.

The rearrangement joins TRBV18 to TRBJ1-1; 7 bases fit TRBD1. The CDR3 loop spans 15 amino acids. The J segment lost 2 bases and the V segment lost 3 bases, leaving 6 bases of the junction unmatched. CDR1 and CDR2 (germline): KGHSH, LQKENI. The CDR3 protein is CASSPMTGSNTEAFF. The CDR3 DNA is TGTGCCAGCTCACCGATGACAGGGTCCAACACTGAAGCTTTCTTT.

This chain joins TRBV10-2 and TRBJ1-3; D gene unclear. The CDR3 runs 13 residues. The ends were cut back, 6 bases at V and 1 base at J, with 7 bases in the middle. Germline V gene data show CDR1 as WSHSY and CDR2 as SAAADI. As DNA, the CDR3 is TGCGCCAGCAGCTCGGGTTCTGGAAACACCATATATTTT. It encodes CASSSGSGNTIYF.

A note on this clone: The sample carries other DNA sequences with the same CDR3. In DNA, the CDR3 is TGTGCCAGCAGCCTGCGGGACAGGGACACCGGGGAGCTGTTTTTT. Protein product: CASSLRDRDTGELFF. The rearrangement uses TRBV5-4 and TRBJ2-2; 9 nucleotides line up with TRBD1. This CDR3 region has 15 residues. Germline loops: CDR1 SGHNT, CDR2 YYREEE (reference sequence). V lost 4 bases to trimming and J lost 3 bases; unmatched junction nucleotides: 4.

V usage is TRBV2 and J usage is TRBJ2-7, with 8 bases aligning to TRBD1. Germline CDR1 reads SNHLY; CDR2 reads FYNNEI. The CDR3 length is 15 residues. V was clipped by 2 bases and J by 3 bases; unmatched bases: 6. CDR3 region: CASSETWTGHYEQYF. CDR3 bases: TGTGCCAGCAGTGAAACGTGGACAGGGCACTACGAGCAGTACTTC.

The V and J genes are TRBV6-1 and TRBJ1-3; D is ambiguous. The germline gives CDR1 MNHNS, CDR2 SASEGT. The CDR3 totals 18 residues. V lost 4 bases to trimming and J lost 0 bases, with 19 bases between them. The CDR3 reads CASSGAGPLTLSGNTIYF. The CDR3 bases are TGTGCCAGCAGTGGTGCAGGACCCTTAACCCTCTCTGGAAACACCATATATTTT.

V usage is TRBV5-1 and J usage is TRBJ1-5, with TRBD1 identical over 9 bases. The CDR3 extends over 15 amino acids. Losses at the gene ends were 0 bases for V and 4 bases for J; bases not matched to a gene: 2. Germline-derived CDR1 and CDR2 are SGHRS and YFSETQ. CDR3 sequence reads: CASSLGDRENQPQHF. DNA of the CDR3: TGCGCCAGCAGCTTGGGGGACAGGGAAAATCAGCCCCAGCATTTT.

For this clone: The sample holds other DNA sequences that translate to the same CDR3. The rearrangement uses TRBV7-2 and TRBJ2-7; 9 positions agree with TRBD1. The germline V gene encodes CDR1 SGHTA and CDR2 FQGNSA. The CDR3 contains 15 residues. After removal of 3 bases from V and 2 bases from J, the junction contained 5 bases not matched to a gene. The CDR3 sequence is CASSFTGTGPYEQYF. The CDR3 DNA follows: TGTGCCAGCAGCTTTACCGGGACAGGGCCCTACGAGCAGTACTTC.

This clone was seen just once. V usage is TRBV27 and J usage is TRBJ1-2; 10 bases map to TRBD1. This CDR3 has 15 amino acids. Germline V gene sequence: CDR1 MNHEY, CDR2 SMNVEV (reference sequence). The trim removed 6 bases at V and 4 bases at J, leaving 8 bases unmatched. The CDR3 DNA is TGTGCCAGCAGCCCACGGGGGACAGGGGTCTATGGCTACACCTTC. Translating it yields CASSPRGTGVYGYTF.